This section outlines one TCR beta chain sequence together with its context. The CDR3 sequence is 15 residues long. V was cut by 1 base and J by 3 bases, with 10 bases left in between. The germline CDR1 and CDR2 sequences are LNHNV and YYDKDF (reference sequence). This record belongs to a study of blood T cell repertoires in COVID-19. Study summary: The analysed material was cDNA or gDNA that came from T cells, B-cell-depleted T cells, or PBMCs.

Assay used: immunoSEQ multiplex PCR; TCRdb lists only in-frame clones, some missing. Of approximately 300,000 clones in the sample, around 85% were seen once. The chain carries TRBV15 and TRBJ2-1; D is possibly TRBD2 (6 bases). Sequencing was performed on peripheral blood. The source is a woman between 50 and 59 years old with active or convalescent COVID-19. In DNA form, the CDR3 reads TGTGCCACCAGCAGAGTTAATAGCGGCTACAATGAGCAGTTCTTC. Translated: CATSRVNSGYNEQFF.